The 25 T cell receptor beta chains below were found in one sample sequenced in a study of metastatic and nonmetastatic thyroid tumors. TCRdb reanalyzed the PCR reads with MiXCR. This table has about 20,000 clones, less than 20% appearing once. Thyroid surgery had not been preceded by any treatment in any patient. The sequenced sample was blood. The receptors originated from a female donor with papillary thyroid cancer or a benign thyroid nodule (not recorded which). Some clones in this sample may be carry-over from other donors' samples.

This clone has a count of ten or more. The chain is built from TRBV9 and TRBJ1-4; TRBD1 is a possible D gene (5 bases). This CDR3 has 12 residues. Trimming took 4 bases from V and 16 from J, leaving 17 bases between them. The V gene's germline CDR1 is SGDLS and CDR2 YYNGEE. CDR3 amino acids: CASSSSPGTRFF. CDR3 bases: TGTGCCAGCAGCTCATCCCCCGGGACGCGGTTTTTT.

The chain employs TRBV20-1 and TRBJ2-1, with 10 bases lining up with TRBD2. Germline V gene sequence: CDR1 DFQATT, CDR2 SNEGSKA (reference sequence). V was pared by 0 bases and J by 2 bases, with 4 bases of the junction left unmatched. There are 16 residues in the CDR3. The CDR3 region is CSARDVSGGAYNEQFF. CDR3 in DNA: TGCAGTGCTAGAGACGTGAGCGGGGGGGCCTACAATGAGCAGTTCTTC.

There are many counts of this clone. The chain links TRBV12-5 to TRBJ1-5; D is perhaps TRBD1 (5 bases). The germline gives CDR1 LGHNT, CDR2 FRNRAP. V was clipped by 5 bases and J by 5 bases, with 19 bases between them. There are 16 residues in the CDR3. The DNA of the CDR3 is TGTGCTAGTGGTCCACCCTCGGGGCCTAAGTATCAGCCCCAGCATTTT. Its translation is CASGPPSGPKYQPQHF.

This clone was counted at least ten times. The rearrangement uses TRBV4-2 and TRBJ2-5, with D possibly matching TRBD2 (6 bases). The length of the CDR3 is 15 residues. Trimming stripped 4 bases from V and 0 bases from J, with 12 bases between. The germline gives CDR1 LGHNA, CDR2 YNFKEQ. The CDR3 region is CASSLLAEYQETQYF. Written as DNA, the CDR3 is TGTGCCAGCAGCCTCTTAGCGGAGTACCAAGAGACCCAGTACTTC.

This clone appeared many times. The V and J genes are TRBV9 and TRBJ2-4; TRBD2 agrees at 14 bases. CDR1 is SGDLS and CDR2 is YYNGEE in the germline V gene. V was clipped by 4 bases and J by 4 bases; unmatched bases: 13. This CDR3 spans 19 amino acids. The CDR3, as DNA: TGTGCCAGCAGCCCACGGACTAGCGGGAGGCCTCCCCCGAAAAACATTCAGTACTTC. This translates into CASSPRTSGRPPPKNIQYF.

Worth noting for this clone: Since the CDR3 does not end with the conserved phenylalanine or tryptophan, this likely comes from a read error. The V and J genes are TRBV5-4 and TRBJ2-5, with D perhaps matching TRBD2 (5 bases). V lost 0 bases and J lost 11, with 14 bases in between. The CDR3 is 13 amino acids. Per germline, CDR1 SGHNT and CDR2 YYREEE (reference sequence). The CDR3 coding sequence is TGTGCCAGCAGCTTGGCCGAGGGATACGTGCAGTACGTC. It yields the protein CASSLAEGYVQYV.

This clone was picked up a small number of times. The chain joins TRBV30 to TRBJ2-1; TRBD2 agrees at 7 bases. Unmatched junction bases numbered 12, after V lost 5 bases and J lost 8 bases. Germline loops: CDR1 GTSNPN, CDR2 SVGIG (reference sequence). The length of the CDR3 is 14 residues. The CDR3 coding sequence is TGTGCCTGGGGGGGAGAGCGGGATTGGGATGAGCAGTTCTTC. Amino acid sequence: CAWGGERDWDEQFF. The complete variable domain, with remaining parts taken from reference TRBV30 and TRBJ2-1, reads SQTIHQWPATLVQPVGSPLSLECTVEGTSNPNLYWYRQAAGRGLQLLFYSVGIGQISSEVPQNLSASRPQDRQFILSSKKLLLSDSGFYLCAWGGERDWDEQFFGPGTRLTVL.

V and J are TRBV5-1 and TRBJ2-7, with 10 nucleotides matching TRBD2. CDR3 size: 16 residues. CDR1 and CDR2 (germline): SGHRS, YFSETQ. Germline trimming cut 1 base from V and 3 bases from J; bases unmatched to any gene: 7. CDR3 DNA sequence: TGCGCCAGCAGCTTGCCCTCTACTAGCGGGGTCTACGAGCAGTACTTC. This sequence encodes CASSLPSTSGVYEQYF.

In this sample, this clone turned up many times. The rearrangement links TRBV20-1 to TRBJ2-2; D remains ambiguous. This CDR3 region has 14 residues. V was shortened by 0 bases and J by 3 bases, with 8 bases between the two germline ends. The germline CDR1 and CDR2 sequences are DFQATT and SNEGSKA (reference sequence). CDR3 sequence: CSARDVPYTGELFF. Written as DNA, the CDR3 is TGCAGTGCTAGAGATGTACCGTACACCGGGGAGCTGTTTTTT.

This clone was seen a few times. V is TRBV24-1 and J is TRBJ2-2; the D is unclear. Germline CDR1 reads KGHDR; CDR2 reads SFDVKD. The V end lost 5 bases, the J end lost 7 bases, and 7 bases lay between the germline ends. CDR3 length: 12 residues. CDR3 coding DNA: TGTGCCACCAGTGGTCTTCACGGGGAGCTGTTTTTT. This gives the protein CATSGLHGELFF.

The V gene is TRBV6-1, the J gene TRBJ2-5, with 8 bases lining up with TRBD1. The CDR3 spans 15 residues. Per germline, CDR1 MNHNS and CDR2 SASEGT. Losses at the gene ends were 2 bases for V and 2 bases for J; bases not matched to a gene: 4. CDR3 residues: CASSEWTGSQETQYF. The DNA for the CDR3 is TGTGCCAGCAGTGAATGGACAGGGAGTCAAGAGACCCAGTACTTC.

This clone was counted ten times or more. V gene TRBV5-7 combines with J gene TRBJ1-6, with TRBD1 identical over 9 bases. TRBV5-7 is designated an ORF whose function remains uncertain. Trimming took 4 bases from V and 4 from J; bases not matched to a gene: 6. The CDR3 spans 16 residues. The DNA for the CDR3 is TGTGCCAGCAGCCGACAGGGGGGGCCTTATAATTCACCCCTCCACTTT. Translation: CASSRQGGPYNSPLHF.

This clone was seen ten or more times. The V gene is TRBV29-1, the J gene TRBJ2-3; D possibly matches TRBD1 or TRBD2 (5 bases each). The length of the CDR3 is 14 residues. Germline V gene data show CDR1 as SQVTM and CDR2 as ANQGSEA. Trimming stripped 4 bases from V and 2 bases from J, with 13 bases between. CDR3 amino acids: CSVVWGLDTDTQYF. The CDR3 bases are TGCAGCGTTGTGTGGGGGTTAGACACAGATACGCAGTATTTT.

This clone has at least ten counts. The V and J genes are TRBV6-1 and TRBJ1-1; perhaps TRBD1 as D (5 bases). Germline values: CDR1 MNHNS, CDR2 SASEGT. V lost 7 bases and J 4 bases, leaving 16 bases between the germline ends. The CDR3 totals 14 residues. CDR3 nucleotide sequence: TGTGCCAGCAATCAGGGTACGATGGTCACTGAAGCTTTCTTT. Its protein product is CASNQGTMVTEAFF.

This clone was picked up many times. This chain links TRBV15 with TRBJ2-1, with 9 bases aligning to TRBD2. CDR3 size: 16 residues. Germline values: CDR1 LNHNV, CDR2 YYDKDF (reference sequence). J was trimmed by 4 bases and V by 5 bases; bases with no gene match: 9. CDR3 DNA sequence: TGTGCCACCAGCTGGATGAGCGGGAGGACGTACAATGAGCAGTTCTTC. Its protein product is CATSWMSGRTYNEQFF.

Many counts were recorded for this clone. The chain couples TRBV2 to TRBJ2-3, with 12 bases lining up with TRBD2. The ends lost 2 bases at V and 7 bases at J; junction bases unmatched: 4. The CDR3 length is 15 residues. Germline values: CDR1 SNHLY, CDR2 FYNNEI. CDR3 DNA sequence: TGTGCCAGCAGTGAACTAGCGGGAGGGGGCTATACGCAGTATTTT. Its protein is CASSELAGGGYTQYF.

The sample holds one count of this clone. CDR3 in DNA: TGTGCCAGCAGCTTATTTTCGAACACTGAAGCTTTCTTT. Its translation is CASSLFSNTEAFF. V gene TRBV11-1 combines with J gene TRBJ1-1; D is unresolved. CDR1 and CDR2 from the germline V gene are SGHAT and FQDESV (reference sequence). Trimming took 2 bases from V and 1 from J, leaving 5 bases between them. The CDR3 length is 13 residues. The full variable domain, in which reference TRBV11-1 and TRBJ1-1 provide the parts outside the CDR3, is EAEVAQSPRYKITEKSQAVAFWCDPISGHATLYWYRQILGQGPELLVQFQDESVVDDSQLPKDRFSAERLKGVDSTLKIQPAELGDSAMYLCASSLFSNTEAFFGQGTRLTVV.

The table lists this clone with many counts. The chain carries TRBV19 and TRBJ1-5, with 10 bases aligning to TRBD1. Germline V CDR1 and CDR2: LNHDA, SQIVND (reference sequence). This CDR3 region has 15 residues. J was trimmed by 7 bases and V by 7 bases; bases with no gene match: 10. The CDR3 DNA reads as TGTGCCAGTAACAGGGGACAGGGGACCTGGCAGCCCCAGCATTTT. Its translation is CASNRGQGTWQPQHF.

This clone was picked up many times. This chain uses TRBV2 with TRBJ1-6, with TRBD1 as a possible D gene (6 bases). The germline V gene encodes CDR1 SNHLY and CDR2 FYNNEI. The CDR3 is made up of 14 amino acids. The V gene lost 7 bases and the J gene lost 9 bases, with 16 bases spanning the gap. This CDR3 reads CASISGTMGSPLHF. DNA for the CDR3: TGTGCCAGCATCTCCGGGACAATGGGTTCACCCCTCCACTTT.

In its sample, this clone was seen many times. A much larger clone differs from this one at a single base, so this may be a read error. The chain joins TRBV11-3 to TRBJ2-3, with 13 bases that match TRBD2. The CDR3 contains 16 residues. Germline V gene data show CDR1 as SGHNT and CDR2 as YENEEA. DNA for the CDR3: TGTGCCAGCAGCTTGGGACTAGCGGGACTAGCAGATACGCAGTACTTT. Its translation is CASSLGLAGLADTQYF.

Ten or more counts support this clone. The CDR3 is CASSFRGTGELFF. In DNA form, the CDR3 reads TGTGCCAGCAGTTTCCGGGGCACCGGGGAGCTGTTTTTT. The chain has TRBV12-3 or TRBV12-4 and TRBJ2-2, with D maybe TRBD2 (5 bases). CDR3 length: 13 amino acids. V lost 3 bases to trimming and J lost 4 bases, with 6 bases between them.

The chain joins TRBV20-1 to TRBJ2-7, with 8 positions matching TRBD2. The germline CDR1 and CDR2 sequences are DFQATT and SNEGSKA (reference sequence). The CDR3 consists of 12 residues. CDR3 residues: CSGSGGALEQYF. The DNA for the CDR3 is TGCAGCGGTTCCGGGGGGGCACTCGAGCAGTACTTC.

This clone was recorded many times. Here the CDR3 DNA reads TGTGCCAGCAGCGTAGATTCCCATAGCACCGGGGAGCTGTTTTTT. Amino acids: CASSVDSHSTGELFF. The chain carries TRBV9 and TRBJ2-2; D gene unclear. Germline V gene sequence: CDR1 SGDLS, CDR2 YYNGEE. The ends were cut back, 0 bases at V and 4 bases at J, with 10 bases in the middle. CDR3 length: 15 amino acids.

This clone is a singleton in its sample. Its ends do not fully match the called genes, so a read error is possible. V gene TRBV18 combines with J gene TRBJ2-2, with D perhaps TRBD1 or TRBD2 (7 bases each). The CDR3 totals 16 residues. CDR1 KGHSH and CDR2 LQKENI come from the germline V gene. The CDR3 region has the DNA TGTGCCAGCTCACCACCGGCGGGACAGTCGGCGGGGGAGCAGTTTTTT. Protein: CASSPPAGQSAGEQFF.

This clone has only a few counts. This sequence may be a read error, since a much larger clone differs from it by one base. The CDR3 DNA follows: TGTGCCAGCAGCTTGGCGTACGGGCAGTACTTC. Amino acid sequence: CASSLAYGQYF. This chain connects TRBV5-6 to TRBJ2-7; no firm D call. From germline, CDR1 is SGHDT and CDR2 YYEEEE. The CDR3 extends over 11 amino acids.